This T cell receptor (beta chain) was sequenced for a study of CD8+ T cells in alopecia areata. Study-level findings and limits: Lesional scalp displayed greater clonality than normal scalp, most notably in alopecia totalis/universalis.

Extracted RNA was reverse transcribed into cDNA, the sequencing template. The data were produced by immunoSEQ multiplex PCR, yet TCRdb's version contains in-frame clones alone and is incomplete. There are 200,000 to 250,000 clones in the sample; less than 50% occur only once, and about 2.6% lies in the top ten. V gave up 8 bases and J gave up 0 bases, with 17 bases separating them. The CDR3 covers 15 residues. Germline-derived CDR1 and CDR2 are LNHNV and YYDKDF (reference sequence). Treatment: oral pan-JAK inhibitor, 5-10 mg twice daily. This clone has at least ten counts. The antigen is unknown. The V gene is TRBV15, the J gene TRBJ2-7, with D perhaps matching TRBD2 (5 bases). The source material was CD4+ T cells sorted from blood, sampled at roughly week 36, from a patient treated with tofacitinib. The TCR originated in a human donor with alopecia areata. The CDR3 reads CATALTPRGSYEQYF. CDR3 DNA sequence: TGTGCCACCGCCCTCACACCTCGGGGCTCCTACGAGCAGTACTTC.